This TCR beta chain was identified during a study of blood T cell repertoires in COVID-19. Study in general: The United States, Italy and Spain were the sources of the acute and convalescent COVID-19 samples. T cells, B-cell-depleted T cells, or PBMCs supplied cDNA or gDNA.

The CDR3 loop spans 16 amino acids. Germline V lookup: CDR1 KGHSH, CDR2 LQKENI. The V gene end was trimmed by 8 bases and the J gene end by 0 bases; junction bases not matched to a gene: 10. Those enrolled, adults aged about 18 to 89 years, came from 25 or so US areas. Data came from immunoSEQ multiplex PCR; TCRdb stores just in-frame clones and leaves some out. The sample records about 290,000 clones, under 90% being singletons. This clone has a handful of counts. The origin of this receptor is a woman in her forties who had recovered from COVID-19. The source material was PBMCs or T cells enriched from blood (not recorded which). The gene calls are TRBV18 and TRBJ2-3; TRBD2 matches 8 bases. CDR3 in DNA: TGTGCCAGCCGCTGGGGAGCGGGAGCAAGCACAGATACGCAGTATTTT. Translating it yields CASRWGAGASTDTQYF. Variable domain in full (rest from reference TRBV18 and TRBJ2-3): NAGVMQNPRHLVRRRGQEARLRCSPMKGHSHVYWYRQLPEEGLKFMVYLQKENIIDESGMPKERFSAEFPKEGPSILRIQQVVRGDSAAYFCASRWGAGASTDTQYFGPGTRLTVL.